This is a list of T cell receptor beta chains from one sample in a study of T cell repertoires in cytomegalovirus infection. Each CDR3 protein gets one entry after TCRdb re-called the reads with MiXCR. The data hold hundreds of thousands of distinct CDR3 sequences, with roughly 33% observed a single time. Antigens for these TCRs are unknown. Sequenced here: cultured PBMCs, sampled from culture after CMV antigen stimulation. The receptors derive from a human donor in good health (CMV status not recorded). Some clones in this sample may be carry-over from other donors' samples. CDR3s include the opening cysteine and the closing phenylalanine or tryptophan. The D gene is left open where the match is weak. A row's size may be missing; if present it is once, few, many or a size class.

v_gene	d_gene	j_gene	abundance	CDR3aa	CDR3nt
TRBV7-9	TRBD2	TRBJ2-5	NA	CASTRGTSAQETQYF	TGTGCCAGCACCCGGGGGACTAGCGCTCAAGAGACCCAGTACTTC
TRBV4-1	NA	TRBJ1-1	NA	CASSQGVHTEAFF	TGCGCCAGCAGCCAAGGTGTGCACACTGAAGCTTTCTTT
TRBV12-3/TRBV12-4	TRBD2	TRBJ2-3	NA	CASRQLAGGTDTQYF	TGTGCCAGCAGGCAACTAGCGGGAGGCACAGATACGCAGTATTTT
TRBV12-3/TRBV12-4	NA	TRBJ2-1	NA	CASSSITRHEQFF	TGTGCCAGCAGTTCGATCACTAGACACGAGCAGTTCTTC
TRBV5-6	NA	TRBJ1-4	NA	CASSLTGKHEKLFF	TGTGCCAGCAGCTTGACCGGAAAGCATGAAAAACTGTTTTTT
TRBV2	NA	TRBJ1-6	NA	CASSNRVWSPLHF	TGTGCCAGCAGTAACAGGGTTTGGTCACCCCTCCACTTT
TRBV27	TRBD2	TRBJ2-7	many	CASSPEGLATRLAYEQYF	TGTGCCAGCAGTCCCGAGGGACTAGCGACCCGTCTAGCCTACGAGCAGTACTTC
TRBV15	NA	TRBJ1-1	NA	CATSRDLEVNTEAFF	TGTGCCACCAGCAGGGATTTGGAGGTTAACACTGAAGCTTTCTTT
TRBV11-3	NA	TRBJ1-1	NA	CASSSDGTDTEAFF	TGTGCCAGCAGCTCGGACGGGACGGACACTGAAGCTTTCTTT
TRBV29-1	TRBD2	TRBJ2-1	NA	CSVDVKLAGRVSSYNEQFF	TGCAGCGTTGATGTTAAACTAGCGGGAAGAGTGAGCTCCTACAATGAGCAGTTCTTC
TRBV6-2/TRBV6-3	TRBD1	TRBJ2-7	NA	CASSYSSGTGGTEQYF	TGTGCCAGCAGTTACTCTTCCGGGACAGGGGGTACCGAGCAGTACTTC
TRBV12-3/TRBV12-4	NA	TRBJ2-3	few	CASRRTARGDTQYF	TGTGCCAGCAGACGGACAGCTAGGGGGGATACGCAGTATTTT
TRBV7-2	TRBD2	TRBJ2-7	NA	CASSLSGSGEQYF	TGTGCCAGCAGCTTGAGCGGGAGTGGCGAGCAGTACTTC
TRBV7-2	NA	TRBJ2-3	NA	CASSSAGPTRDTQYF	TGTGCCAGCAGCTCGGCCGGGCCGACCCGCGATACGCAGTATTTT
TRBV7-3	NA	TRBJ2-1	NA	CASSLTDSDEQFF	TGTGCCAGCAGCTTAACGGACTCGGATGAGCAGTTCTTC
TRBV2	NA	TRBJ2-3	NA	CASSARDGTTDTQYF	TGTGCCAGCAGTGCCAGGGACGGTACCACAGATACGCAGTATTTT
TRBV19	TRBD2	TRBJ2-3	NA	CASSVLAESTDTQYF	TGTGCCAGTAGTGTACTAGCGGAAAGCACAGATACGCAGTATTTT
TRBV7-4	NA	TRBJ1-5	few	CASSLEGPYQPQHF	TGTGCCAGCAGCTTAGAGGGGCCCTATCAGCCCCAGCATTTT
TRBV7-8	TRBD2	TRBJ2-1	few	CASSLARLAGINEQFF	TGTGCCAGCAGCTTAGCCCGGCTAGCGGGGATCAATGAGCAGTTCTTC
TRBV6-5	TRBD1	TRBJ1-6	NA	CASSRRLTGGRSPLHF	TGTGCCAGCAGTCGACGATTGACAGGGGGACGCTCACCCCTCCACTTT
TRBV12-3/TRBV12-4	NA	TRBJ2-2	many	CASSLVRGPGELFF	TGTGCCAGCAGTTTAGTTAGGGGTCCCGGGGAGCTGTTTTTT
TRBV18	NA	TRBJ1-4	once	CASSPREAVDEKLFF	TGTGCCAGCTCACCAAGGGAGGCGGTTGATGAAAAACTGTTTTTT
TRBV19	TRBD2	TRBJ2-1	few	CAPPGGRRLDEQFF	TGTGCCCCCCCGGGGGGGCGGCGTTTGGATGAGCAGTTCTTC
TRBV5-1	NA	TRBJ1-5	few	CASSLSGVVNQPQHF	TGCGCCAGCAGCTTGTCCGGAGTGGTTAATCAGCCCCAGCATTTT
TRBV18	NA	TRBJ1-3	few	CASSPRQISGNTIYF	TGTGCCAGCTCACCCCGACAGATCTCTGGAAACACCATATATTTT
TRBV20-1	TRBD1	TRBJ2-5	NA	CSASFGTGGETQYF	TGCAGTGCTAGTTTTGGGACAGGCGGAGAGACCCAGTACTTC
TRBV3-1	NA	TRBJ2-1	NA	CASTRRHGTGGSSYNEQFF	TGTGCCAGCACCAGGAGACACGGAACGGGGGGCAGCTCCTACAATGAGCAGTTCTTC
TRBV3-1	NA	TRBJ2-3	NA	CASSQASIEDTQYF	TGTGCCAGCAGCCAAGCGAGTATTGAAGATACGCAGTATTTT
TRBV6-6	NA	TRBJ1-5	NA	CASSANRRYSNQPQHF	TGTGCCAGCAGTGCAAACAGGAGATATAGCAATCAGCCCCAGCATTTT
TRBV7-9	NA	TRBJ1-5	NA	CASSPGALERGNQPQHF	TGTGCCAGCAGCCCCGGGGCCCTGGAGAGGGGCAATCAGCCCCAGCATTTT
TRBV5-1	TRBD1	TRBJ2-5	NA	CASSAPGQGRGETQYF	TGCGCCAGCAGCGCGCCCGGACAGGGGAGGGGAGAGACCCAGTACTTC
TRBV2	NA	TRBJ1-1	NA	CASSVTGLLKTEAFF	TGTGCCAGCAGTGTCACAGGGCTACTAAAGACTGAAGCTTTCTTT
TRBV10-3	TRBD1	TRBJ2-7	few	CAISEVGQGFAYEQYF	TGTGCCATCAGTGAGGTAGGACAGGGTTTCGCCTACGAGCAGTACTTC
TRBV12-3/TRBV12-4	TRBD2	TRBJ2-7	few	CASSFSGGSYEQYF	TGTGCCAGCAGCTTTTCGGGAGGTAGTTACGAGCAGTACTTC
TRBV10-3	NA	TRBJ2-3	once	CAISESERDTQYF	TGTGCCATCAGTGAGTCGGAGAGGGATACGCAGTATTTT
TRBV7-2	NA	TRBJ1-2	few	CASSLAGGGDYGYTF	TGTGCCAGCAGCTTAGCGGGGGGCGGGGACTATGGCTACACCTTC